This TCR beta chain was identified in a study of T cell repertoires in cytomegalovirus infection. In its sample, this clonotype was seen many times. TCRdb recomputed calls from the reads with MiXCR, one row per CDR3 protein. Of 110,000 to 150,000 distinct CDR3 sequences in the sample, 5% to 6.5% were seen once. The V gene lost 0 bases and the J gene lost 5 bases, with 8 bases spanning the gap. CDR3 size: 13 residues. Looked up from germline, CDR1 is SGHNT and CDR2 is YYREEE (reference sequence). This rearrangement joins TRBV5-4 to TRBJ2-5; D is possibly TRBD1 (5 bases). Sequencing was done on a sample of PBMCs. The TCR sequence derives from a human donor in good health (CMV status not recorded). Some clones in this sample may be carry-over from other donors' samples. The CDR3 nucleotides are TGTGCCAGCAGCTTGGCCTACAGGGAGACCCAGTACTTC. Residues: CASSLAYRETQYF.